This is a list of T cell receptor beta chains from one sample in a study of vaccination and CD4 T cells after COVID-19. TCRdb used MiXCR to reprocess the PCR reads, holding one entry per CDR3 protein. Found here are under 20,000 distinct CDR3 sequences, approximately 40% of them singletons; the top ten hold 7.2%. No antigen has been identified for these receptors. The starting material was CD4+ T cells from blood, cultured in vitro, obtained after SARS-CoV-2 vaccination. All receptors derive from a human donor who had recovered from COVID-19. Both conserved end residues are part of each CDR3. A D gene is named only where the DNA matches it firmly. Clone size is stated in some rows and not others, as once, few, many or a class when expanded.

J: TRBJ2-7
V: TRBV9
D: NA
size: NA
CDR3: CASSADVSHYEQYF
DNA: TGTGCCAGCAGCGCGGACGTTTCCCACTACGAGCAGTACTTC

J: TRBJ1-2
V: TRBV27
D: NA
size: NA
CDR3: CASSSTDGVYGYTF
DNA: TGTGCCAGCAGTTCGACGGACGGAGTGTATGGCTACACCTTC

J: TRBJ2-2
V: TRBV7-7
D: TRBD1
size: few
CDR3: CASSSGTGDTGELFF
DNA: TGTGCCAGCAGCTCGGGGACAGGGGACACCGGGGAGCTGTTTTTT

J: TRBJ1-6
V: TRBV20-1
D: NA
size: NA
CDR3: CSARDPSAGSTSPPHF
DNA: TGCAGTGCTAGAGATCCATCCGCAGGGTCCACTTCACCCCCCCACTTT

J: TRBJ2-2
V: TRBV7-2
D: NA
size: NA
CDR3: CASRPGTIAGELFF
DNA: TGTGCCAGCAGACCCGGGACAATCGCCGGGGAGCTGTTTTTT

J: TRBJ1-1
V: TRBV27
D: TRBD1
size: few
CDR3: CASSPSRGRYTEAFF
DNA: TGTGCCAGCAGTCCAAGCAGGGGGCGGTACACTGAAGCTTTCTTT

J: TRBJ2-5
V: TRBV7-2
D: NA
size: few
CDR3: CASSLEAGLEETQYF
DNA: TGTGCCAGCAGCTTAGAGGCAGGGCTGGAAGAGACCCAGTACTTC

J: TRBJ2-3
V: TRBV20-1
D: TRBD2
size: NA
CDR3: CSAINLAGIADTQYF
DNA: TGCAGTGCGATTAATCTAGCGGGAATAGCAGATACGCAGTATTTT

J: TRBJ2-3
V: TRBV7-2
D: NA
size: NA
CDR3: CASSLEVDTQYF
DNA: TGTGCCAGCAGCTTAGAAGTTGATACGCAGTATTTT

J: TRBJ2-1
V: TRBV7-9
D: NA
size: NA
CDR3: CASSSENRLTYNEQFF
DNA: TGTGCCAGCAGCTCAGAGAATCGACTTACCTACAATGAGCAGTTCTTC

J: TRBJ2-2
V: TRBV7-6
D: TRBD1
size: once
CDR3: CASSSTGGGGTGELFF
DNA: TGTGCCAGCAGCAGTACAGGGGGCGGGGGCACCGGGGAGCTGTTTTTT

J: TRBJ2-3
V: TRBV6-1
D: TRBD2
size: NA
CDR3: CASRDSGISTDTQYF
DNA: TGTGCCAGCAGGGATAGCGGGATCAGCACAGATACGCAGTATTTT

J: TRBJ2-4
V: TRBV6-1
D: NA
size: once
CDR3: CASTFQNIQYF
DNA: TGTGCCAGCACCTTCCAAAACATTCAGTACTTC

J: TRBJ1-2
V: TRBV7-8
D: NA
size: few
CDR3: CASSQGVASAYGYTF
DNA: TGTGCCAGCAGCCAAGGGGTGGCGTCTGCCTATGGCTACACCTTC

J: TRBJ2-1
V: TRBV7-3
D: NA
size: NA
CDR3: CASSIRLSSYNEQFF
DNA: TGTGCCAGCAGCATCAGGCTGAGCTCCTACAATGAGCAGTTCTTC

J: TRBJ1-3
V: TRBV24-1
D: NA
size: NA
CDR3: CATPDRPRNPISGNTIYF
DNA: TGTGCCACCCCGGATAGGCCCCGAAATCCTATCTCTGGAAACACCATATATTTT

J: TRBJ1-1
V: TRBV20-1
D: NA
size: NA
CDR3: CSATDPNTEAFF
DNA: TGCAGTGCTACTGACCCCAACACTGAAGCTTTCTTT

J: TRBJ2-7
V: TRBV11-3
D: NA
size: NA
CDR3: CASSPPSEGLEQYF
DNA: TGTGCCAGCAGCCCGCCCAGTGAGGGACTCGAGCAGTACTTC

J: TRBJ1-1
V: TRBV14
D: TRBD1
size: NA
CDR3: CASRTSGQGGEAFF
DNA: TGTGCCAGCAGGACCTCGGGACAGGGCGGTGAAGCTTTCTTT

J: TRBJ1-5
V: TRBV7-2
D: TRBD1
size: few
CDR3: CASSLGPGGRWPQHF
DNA: TGTGCCAGCAGCTTAGGGCCAGGGGGCCGGTGGCCCCAGCATTTT

J: TRBJ2-3
V: TRBV10-3
D: TRBD2
size: NA
CDR3: CAIRGTSGSGDTQYF
DNA: TGTGCCATCAGGGGGACTAGCGGGAGTGGAGATACGCAGTATTTT

J: TRBJ2-7
V: TRBV11-2
D: TRBD2
size: NA
CDR3: CASSQTASGGSYEQYF
DNA: TGTGCCAGCAGCCAGACGGCTAGCGGGGGTTCCTACGAGCAGTACTTC

J: TRBJ1-1
V: TRBV30
D: NA
size: NA
CDR3: CAWTRRVGTEAFF
DNA: TGTGCCTGGACCCGCAGGGTGGGTACTGAAGCTTTCTTT

J: TRBJ1-2
V: TRBV20-1
D: TRBD1
size: few
CDR3: CSAVRDRLLYGYTF
DNA: TGCAGTGCTGTTAGGGACAGACTCCTCTATGGCTACACCTTC

J: TRBJ2-5
V: TRBV11-2
D: TRBD2
size: NA
CDR3: CASSLVSGRVQETQYF
DNA: TGTGCCAGCAGCTTAGTTAGCGGGAGGGTCCAAGAGACCCAGTACTTC

J: TRBJ2-2
V: TRBV24-1
D: TRBD2
size: NA
CDR3: CATRGLAGNTGELFF
DNA: TGTGCCACCAGGGGACTAGCGGGGAACACCGGGGAGCTGTTTTTT

J: TRBJ2-7
V: TRBV6-2/TRBV6-3
D: TRBD2
size: NA
CDR3: CASSYQREREQYF
DNA: TGTGCCAGCAGTTACCAGCGGGAGCGGGAGCAGTACTTC

J: TRBJ2-7
V: TRBV29-1
D: NA
size: NA
CDR3: CSVANLLGEQYF
DNA: TGCAGCGTTGCAAACCTGCTAGGGGAGCAGTACTTC

J: TRBJ1-6
V: TRBV5-4
D: TRBD1
size: few
CDR3: CASSSRTGEGSPLHF
DNA: TGTGCCAGCAGCTCTAGGACAGGGGAAGGTTCACCCCTCCACTTT

J: TRBJ1-1
V: TRBV6-5
D: NA
size: NA
CDR3: CASSYRLLSGHTEAFF
DNA: TGTGCCAGCAGTTACCGTCTTTTGTCAGGACACACTGAAGCTTTCTTT

J: TRBJ2-5
V: TRBV20-1
D: NA
size: NA
CDR3: CSAEVLAWETQYF
DNA: TGCAGTGCCGAAGTCCTAGCCTGGGAGACCCAGTACTTC

J: TRBJ2-7
V: TRBV7-9
D: NA
size: NA
CDR3: CASRQNGAARTYEQYF
DNA: TGTGCCAGCAGGCAAAATGGGGCGGCGAGAACCTACGAGCAGTACTTC

J: TRBJ1-2
V: TRBV7-3
D: TRBD1
size: NA
CDR3: CASSLVQGHGYTF
DNA: TGTGCCAGCAGCTTAGTACAGGGGCATGGCTACACCTTC

J: TRBJ2-5
V: TRBV7-2
D: NA
size: NA
CDR3: CASSFSGGQETQYF
DNA: TGTGCCAGCAGCTTTAGCGGAGGCCAAGAGACCCAGTACTTC

J: TRBJ1-1
V: TRBV5-4
D: NA
size: NA
CDR3: CASSLVNTEAFF
DNA: TGTGCCAGCAGCTTGGTTAACACTGAAGCTTTCTTT

J: TRBJ1-1
V: TRBV6-1
D: TRBD1
size: few
CDR3: CASGLQGLTEAFF
DNA: TGTGCCAGCGGATTACAGGGGTTGACTGAAGCTTTCTTT

J: TRBJ1-1
V: TRBV27
D: NA
size: NA
CDR3: CASSLLYRGTEAFF
DNA: TGTGCCAGCAGTTTACTCTACCGGGGCACTGAAGCTTTCTTT

J: TRBJ1-2
V: TRBV30
D: NA
size: NA
CDR3: CAWSSSGIAF
DNA: TGTGCCTGGTCGTCTTCCGGGATCGCCTTC

J: TRBJ1-4
V: TRBV27
D: TRBD1
size: NA
CDR3: CASTRTGRHEKLFF
DNA: TGTGCCAGCACCCGGACAGGTCGGCATGAAAAACTGTTTTTT

J: TRBJ2-3
V: TRBV11-3
D: TRBD2
size: NA
CDR3: CASSSHRGTSGRDTQYF
DNA: TGTGCCAGCAGCTCTCACAGGGGGACTAGCGGGAGGGATACGCAGTATTTT

J: TRBJ1-1
V: TRBV11-2
D: NA
size: NA
CDR3: CASSSLLGGRTQIEAFF
DNA: TGTGCCAGCAGCTCACTCCTAGGGGGGAGGACACAGATTGAAGCTTTCTTT

J: TRBJ2-1
V: TRBV11-2
D: TRBD2
size: NA
CDR3: CASSPGLAGTNEQFF
DNA: TGTGCCAGCAGCCCGGGACTAGCGGGGACCAATGAGCAGTTCTTC

J: TRBJ2-7
V: TRBV6-1
D: TRBD2
size: NA
CDR3: CASSKTSGSYEQYF
DNA: TGTGCCAGCAGTAAGACTAGCGGGAGTTACGAGCAGTACTTC

J: TRBJ1-1
V: TRBV12-3/TRBV12-4
D: NA
size: few
CDR3: CASSFGDGNTEAFF
DNA: TGTGCCAGCAGTTTTGGGGATGGGAACACTGAAGCTTTCTTT

J: TRBJ2-7
V: TRBV5-3
D: NA
size: NA
CDR3: CARSLGFVGWEQYF
DNA: TGTGCCAGAAGCTTGGGGTTCGTGGGGTGGGAGCAGTACTTC

J: TRBJ2-2
V: TRBV20-1
D: TRBD2
size: NA
CDR3: CSALTPSLAGEGTGELFF
DNA: TGCAGTGCCCTTACACCGTCCCTAGCGGGGGAGGGCACCGGGGAGCTGTTTTTT

J: TRBJ1-6
V: TRBV6-5
D: NA
size: NA
CDR3: CASSYSYPPVPLHF
DNA: TGTGCCAGCAGTTACTCGTACCCCCCTGTACCCCTCCACTTT

J: TRBJ2-2
V: TRBV10-3
D: NA
size: NA
CDR3: CASRLELNTGELFF
DNA: TGTGCCAGCAGACTCGAATTGAACACCGGGGAGCTGTTTTTT

J: TRBJ2-5
V: TRBV12-3/TRBV12-4
D: NA
size: once
CDR3: CASSPASGVETQYF
DNA: TGTGCCAGCAGTCCCGCCTCAGGGGTAGAGACCCAGTACTTC

J: TRBJ2-5
V: TRBV11-3
D: NA
size: NA
CDR3: CASSPEYQETQYF
DNA: TGTGCCAGCAGTCCAGAGTACCAAGAGACCCAGTACTTC

J: TRBJ1-3
V: TRBV10-3
D: NA
size: NA
CDR3: CAISEFHDTDTIYF
DNA: TGTGCCATCAGTGAGTTCCATGACACAGACACCATATATTTT

J: TRBJ2-3
V: TRBV7-9
D: NA
size: NA
CDR3: CASTPGDTQYF
DNA: TGTGCCAGCACCCCCGGCGATACGCAGTATTTT

J: TRBJ1-1
V: TRBV27
D: NA
size: NA
CDR3: CASSLGARNTEAFF
DNA: TGTGCCAGCAGTTTAGGGGCTCGGAACACTGAAGCTTTCTTT

J: TRBJ2-3
V: TRBV24-1
D: NA
size: few
CDR3: CATSDPSGDGTDTQYF
DNA: TGTGCCACCAGTGACCCCTCAGGGGATGGCACAGATACGCAGTATTTT